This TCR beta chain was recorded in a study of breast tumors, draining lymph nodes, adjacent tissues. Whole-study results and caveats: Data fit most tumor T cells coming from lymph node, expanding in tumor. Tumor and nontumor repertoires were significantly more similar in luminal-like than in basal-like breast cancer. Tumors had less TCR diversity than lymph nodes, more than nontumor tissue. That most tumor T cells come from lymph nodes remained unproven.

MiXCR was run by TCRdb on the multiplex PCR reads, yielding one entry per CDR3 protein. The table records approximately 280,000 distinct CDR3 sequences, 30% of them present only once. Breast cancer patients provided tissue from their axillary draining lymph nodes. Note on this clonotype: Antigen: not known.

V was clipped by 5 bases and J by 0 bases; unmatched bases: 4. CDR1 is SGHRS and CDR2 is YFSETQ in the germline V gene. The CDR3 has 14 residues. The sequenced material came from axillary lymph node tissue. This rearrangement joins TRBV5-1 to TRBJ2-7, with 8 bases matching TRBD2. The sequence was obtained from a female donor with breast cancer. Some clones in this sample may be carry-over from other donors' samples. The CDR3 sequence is CASSTGGYSYEQYF. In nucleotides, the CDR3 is TGCGCCAGCAGTACGGGGGGGTACTCCTACGAGCAGTACTTC.